The T cell receptor beta chain under discussion was sequenced for a study of T-cell reconstitution after alpha-beta-depleted transplantation in children. Unique molecular identifiers featured in how the TCRbeta library was prepared. Each CDR3 protein gets one entry after TCRdb re-called the PCR reads with MiXCR. The sample contains around 340,000 distinct CDR3 sequences, 13% of which appear only once. This specimen consisted of PBMCs, obtained from the stem cell graft. This receptor was obtained from a human donor who donated a stem cell graft to a child with Fanconi anemia.

CDR3 DNA: TGCAGCGTAGGGACAGACGCCGACACTGAAGCTTTCTTT. Amino acids: CSVGTDADTEAFF. The rearrangement uses TRBV29-1 and TRBJ1-1, with 7 nucleotides matching TRBD1. CDR1 SQVTM and CDR2 ANQGSEA come from the germline V gene. The CDR3 has 13 amino acids. Losses at the gene ends were 6 bases for V and 3 bases for J; bases not matched to a gene: 7.